Following are 10 T cell receptor beta chains from one sample sequenced in a study of cytomegalovirus exposure and HLA in healthy donors. Measured with immunoSEQ multiplex PCR; TCRdb has only the in-frame clones, and not every one. The repertoire has about 220,000 clones, around nine tenths of them found once; the top ten carry less than 3%. The sample taken for sequencing was PBMCs. The receptors originated from a man younger than 35 in good health and CMV-seronegative.

The V call is TRBV28, the J call TRBJ1-1; D unclear. Germline CDR1 and CDR2: MDHEN and SYDVKM. Trimming shortened V by 5 bases and J by 3 bases, and 10 bases separated the two germline ends. The CDR3 covers 13 residues. In DNA, the CDR3 is TGTGCCAGCAGTCCCGACTCATACACTGAAGCTTTCTTT. This encodes CASSPDSYTEAFF.

This chain uses TRBV9 with TRBJ2-5, with a tentative D call TRBD1 (6 bases). V lost 3 bases and J lost 5, with 17 bases in between. From germline, CDR1 is SGDLS and CDR2 YYNGEE. The CDR3 covers 15 residues. CDR3 in DNA: TGTGCCAGCAGCGGATTGACAGGTACTCCGGAGACCCAGTACTTC. Protein product: CASSGLTGTPETQYF.

This rearrangement joins TRBV18 to TRBJ1-2; 7 bases are shared with TRBD1. The CDR3 runs 14 residues. The germline V gene has CDR1 KGHSH and CDR2 LQKENI. The J segment lost 4 bases and the V segment lost 0 bases, leaving 2 bases of the junction unmatched. CDR3 protein: CASSPPDRTYGYTF. The CDR3, as DNA: TGTGCCAGCTCACCACCGGACAGGACCTATGGCTACACCTTC.

V and J are TRBV5-4 and TRBJ2-1, with 11 positions matching TRBD2. Losses at the gene ends were 3 bases for V and 5 bases for J; bases not matched to a gene: 4. Germline loops: CDR1 SGHNT, CDR2 YYREEE (reference sequence). The CDR3 loop spans 15 amino acids. DNA for the CDR3: TGTGCCAGCAGCTCGGGACTAGCGGAGAACAATGAGCAGTTCTTC. Translated, it gives CASSSGLAENNEQFF.

This chain connects TRBV7-8 to TRBJ1-5, with D possibly matching TRBD1 (6 bases). There are 13 residues in the CDR3. V lost 6 bases, J lost 4 bases, and 10 bases lay in between. Germline assignment: CDR1 SGHVS and CDR2 FQNEAQ. In DNA form, the CDR3 reads TGTGCCAGCAGTACAGGGCTGAATCAGCCCCAGCATTTT. It encodes CASSTGLNQPQHF.

The CDR3: CAISERIRDSYTQYF. The CDR3 DNA reads as TGTGCCATCAGTGAACGTATTAGGGACAGCTATACGCAGTATTTT. The chain is built from TRBV10-3 and TRBJ2-3; 7 bases fit TRBD1. This CDR3 region has 15 residues. Germline lookup yields CDR1 ENHRY and CDR2 SYGVKD. The junction had 10 bases not matched to a gene; V was cut back by 3 bases and J by 7 bases.

This chain uses TRBV28 with TRBJ2-5, with 9 bases identical to TRBD1. The CDR3 sequence is 13 residues long. Germline values: CDR1 MDHEN, CDR2 SYDVKM. V lost 4 bases to trimming and J lost 5 bases; unmatched junction nucleotides: 2. The CDR3 bases are TGTGCCAGCAGTTCACAGGGGGCTGAGACCCAGTACTTC. It yields the protein CASSSQGAETQYF.

V gene TRBV6-5 combines with J gene TRBJ1-6; 9 nucleotides match TRBD1. The CDR3 sequence is 15 residues long. Looked up from germline, CDR1 is MNHEY and CDR2 is SVGAGI. J lost 9 bases, V lost 6 bases, and 9 bases had no gene match. CDR3 in DNA: TGTGCCAGCAGCCTGGACAGGGGCCGGGGTTCACCCCTCCACTTT. As protein: CASSLDRGRGSPLHF.

In DNA, the CDR3 is TGTGCCTGGAGTGTAGGGGGGGAGGGCGAGCAGTACTTC. As protein: CAWSVGGEGEQYF. The chain carries TRBV30 and TRBJ2-7; D is perhaps TRBD2 (7 bases). The germline V gene encodes CDR1 GTSNPN and CDR2 SVGIG (reference sequence). The V and J ends lost 0 bases and 6 bases respectively, with 12 bases between them. This CDR3 is 13 amino acids long.

This chain connects TRBV5-1 to TRBJ2-1, with 8 positions matching TRBD1. V was clipped by 0 bases and J by 6 bases; unmatched bases: 2. The CDR3 is 14 amino acids. Germline values: CDR1 SGHRS, CDR2 YFSETQ. This CDR3 reads CASSLATGGNEQFF. DNA for the CDR3: TGCGCCAGCAGCTTGGCCACAGGGGGCAATGAGCAGTTCTTC.